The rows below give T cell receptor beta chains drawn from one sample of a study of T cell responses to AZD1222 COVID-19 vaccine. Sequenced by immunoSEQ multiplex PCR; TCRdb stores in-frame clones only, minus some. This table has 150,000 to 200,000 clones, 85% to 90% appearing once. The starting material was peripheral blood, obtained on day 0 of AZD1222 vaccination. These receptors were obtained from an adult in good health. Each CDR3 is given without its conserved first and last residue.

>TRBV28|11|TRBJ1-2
ASSPSGTDGYT
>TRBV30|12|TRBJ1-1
AWSRGRENTEAF
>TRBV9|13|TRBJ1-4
ASSVSPGQNEKLF
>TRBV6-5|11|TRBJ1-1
ASSRTGDTEAF
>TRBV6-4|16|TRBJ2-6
ASRPTTGLGTGANVLT
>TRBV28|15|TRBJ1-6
ASSLGGGDSYNSPLH
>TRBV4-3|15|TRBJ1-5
ASSGKGGGDSNQPQH
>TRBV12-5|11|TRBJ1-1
ASGLGPGTEAF
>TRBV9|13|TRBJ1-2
ASSLRDRAAGGYT
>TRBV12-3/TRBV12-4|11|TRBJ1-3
ASSQRQGNTIY
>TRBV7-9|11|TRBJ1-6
ASTMMRDAPLH
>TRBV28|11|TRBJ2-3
ASKKGGTDTQY
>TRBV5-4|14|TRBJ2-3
ASSLKLAGGTDTQY
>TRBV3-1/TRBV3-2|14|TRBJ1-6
ASSLGASSYNSPLH
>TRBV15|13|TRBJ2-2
ATSSPGTGTGELF
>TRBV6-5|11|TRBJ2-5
ASSKGAGETQY
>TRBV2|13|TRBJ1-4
ASGRWGASNEKLF
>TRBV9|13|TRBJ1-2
ASSPSGGRNYGYT
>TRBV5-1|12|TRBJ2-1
ASSLVSSYNEQF
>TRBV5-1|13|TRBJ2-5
ASSLSSRGQETQY
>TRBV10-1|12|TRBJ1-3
ASSEGSSGNTIY
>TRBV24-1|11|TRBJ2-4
AHPTTVSATQY
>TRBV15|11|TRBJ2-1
ATTIGGADEQF
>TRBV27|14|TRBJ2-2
ASSLDTSANTGELF
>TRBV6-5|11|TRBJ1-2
ASTRTGDYGYT
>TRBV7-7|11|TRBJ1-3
ASSLDYGNTIY
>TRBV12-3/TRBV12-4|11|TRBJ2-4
ASKMGAKNIQY
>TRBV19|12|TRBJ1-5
ASKQTSQNQPQH
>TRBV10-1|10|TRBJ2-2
ASSDPTGELF
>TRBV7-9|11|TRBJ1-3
ASHEGSGNTIY
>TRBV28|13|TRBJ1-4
ASSFRAGGGRELF
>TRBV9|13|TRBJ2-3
ASSVGGGNTDTQY
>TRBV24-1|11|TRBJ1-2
ATSDFWVGGYT
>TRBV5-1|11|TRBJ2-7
ASSLEVITEQY
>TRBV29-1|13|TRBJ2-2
SAAQGTLNTGELF
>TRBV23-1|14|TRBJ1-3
ASSLTGLFDGNTIY
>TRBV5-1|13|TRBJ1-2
ASSLRLGQIRGYT
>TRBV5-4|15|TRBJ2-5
ASSSGLAGGDLETQY
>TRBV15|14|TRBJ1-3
ATSKTRATSGNTIY
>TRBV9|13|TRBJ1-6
ASSRLTGGNSPLH
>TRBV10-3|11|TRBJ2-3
AISERDADTQY
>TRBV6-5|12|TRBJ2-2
ASSYSGGPGELF
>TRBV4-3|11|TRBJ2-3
ASSQSVRDTQY
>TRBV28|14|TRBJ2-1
ASRWGQGVSYNEQF
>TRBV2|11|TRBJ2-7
AITDRFSYEQY
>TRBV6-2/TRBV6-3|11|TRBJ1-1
ASSYFWDSEAF
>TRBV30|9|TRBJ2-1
AWSETIEQF
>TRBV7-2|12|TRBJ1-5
ASSSGQPNQPQH
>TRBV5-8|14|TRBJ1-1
ASSDPWLELPEGAF
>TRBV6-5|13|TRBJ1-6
ASGWVLQANSPLH
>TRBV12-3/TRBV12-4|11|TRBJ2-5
ASSRRGGETQY
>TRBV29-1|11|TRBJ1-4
SVAQGNNEKLF